The 19 T cell receptor beta chains below were found in one sample sequenced in a study of OX40 agonist ivuxolimab in advanced cancers. Measured with immunoSEQ multiplex PCR; TCRdb has only the in-frame clones, and not every one. Here the sample spans nearly 60,000 clones, over 75% being singletons. Sample: CD4+ or CD8+ T cells sorted from blood, taken in a trial of the OX40 agonist ivuxolimab. These receptors came from an adult with an advanced solid tumor such as melanoma, head and neck, liver or kidney cancer.

The chain uses TRBV7-2 and TRBJ2-1; 11 bases are shared with TRBD2. CDR3 length equals 15 residues. The V segment lost 6 bases and the J segment 2 bases; nucleotides outside the gene matches: 3. Looked up from germline, CDR1 is SGHTA and CDR2 is FQGNSA. Here the CDR3 DNA reads TGTGCCAGCAGTGGACTAGCGGGCGCCTACAATGAGCAGTTCTTC. Protein sequence: CASSGLAGAYNEQFF.

The chain carries TRBV28 and TRBJ1-4; 9 bases line up with TRBD1. The germline V gene has CDR1 MDHEN and CDR2 SYDVKM. The junction had 3 bases not matched to a gene; V was cut back by 4 bases and J by 6 bases. This CDR3 comprises 14 residues. CDR3 DNA: TGTGCCAGCAGTTCAGGGGACAGGGATGAAAAACTGTTTTTT. Its translation is CASSSGDRDEKLFF.

The CDR3 DNA reads TGTGCCATCTCCGTGGGGGATGAGCAGTTCTTC. Protein: CAISVGDEQFF. The chain is built from TRBV10-3 and TRBJ2-1; D tentatively reads TRBD1 or TRBD2 (5 bases each). Trimming cost V 8 bases and J 8 bases, with 10 bases left between them. Germline V gene sequence: CDR1 ENHRY, CDR2 SYGVKD. This CDR3 contains 11 residues.

The rearrangement uses TRBV10-1 and TRBJ2-2; TRBD1 matches 7 bases. The CDR3 runs 17 residues. The germline gives CDR1 WNHNN, CDR2 SYGVQD (reference sequence). Germline trimming cut 6 bases from V and 2 bases from J; bases unmatched to any gene: 12. The CDR3 spells CASSLSGRQGNTGELFF. The CDR3 DNA sequence: TGCGCCAGCAGCCTCTCGGGTCGACAGGGAAACACCGGGGAGCTGTTTTTT.

The J gene is TRBJ2-1, the V gene TRBV7-9; D is ambiguous. Germline assignment: CDR1 SEHNR and CDR2 FQNEAQ (reference sequence). Trimming shortened V by 8 bases and J by 2 bases, and 13 bases separated the two germline ends. This CDR3 is built from 14 residues. CDR3 sequence reads: CASSRASPYNEQFF. DNA for the CDR3: TGTGCCAGCTCTAGGGCTAGTCCCTACAATGAGCAGTTCTTC.

The chain is built from TRBV27 and TRBJ2-7; possibly TRBD1 for D (5 bases). V gave up 5 bases and J gave up 5 bases, with 19 bases separating them. CDR3 length: 15 amino acids. CDR1 is MNHEY and CDR2 is SMNVEV in the germline V gene (reference sequence). CDR3 in DNA: TGTGCCAGCAGTCCCTGGCCCCCAGGGTTACACGAGCAGTACTTC. Translating it yields CASSPWPPGLHEQYF.

V usage is TRBV11-2 and J usage is TRBJ2-1; 8 bases line up with TRBD2. J lost 6 bases, V lost 1 base, and 5 bases had no gene match. Germline CDR1 SGHAT, CDR2 FQNNGV. The CDR3 loop spans 15 amino acids. DNA of the CDR3: TGTGCCAGCAGCTTAGTTCCAGCGGGAGTCAATGAGCAGTTCTTC. This codes for CASSLVPAGVNEQFF.

V usage is TRBV5-1 and J usage is TRBJ1-1; D remains ambiguous. Germline lookup yields CDR1 SGHRS and CDR2 YFSETQ. Trimming shortened V by 4 bases and J by 1 base, and 8 bases separated the two germline ends. The CDR3 sequence is 13 residues long. The CDR3 sequence: CASSLVTNTEAFF. The CDR3 coding sequence is TGCGCCAGCAGCCTGGTGACGAACACTGAAGCTTTCTTT.

V is TRBV2 and J is TRBJ1-2; TRBD1 is a possible D gene (5 bases). Looked up from germline, CDR1 is SNHLY and CDR2 is FYNNEI. The CDR3 totals 16 residues. Trimming removed 6 bases from V and 0 bases from J, with 17 bases in between. In nucleotides, the CDR3 is TGTGCCAGCAGCCTCCAGGGATCCATAGCTAACTATGGCTACACCTTC. Translated: CASSLQGSIANYGYTF.

V gene TRBV7-2 combines with J gene TRBJ2-7, with D unresolved. The CDR3 contains 11 residues. Germline CDR1 reads SGHTA; CDR2 reads FQGNSA. V dropped 5 bases and J dropped 4 bases, with 6 bases sitting between them. The CDR3 DNA reads as TGTGCCAGCAGCGAACATTACGAGCAGTACTTC. Translated, it gives CASSEHYEQYF.

The DNA of the CDR3 is TGTGCCAGTAAAGGACTAGCGGGAGGTCAAGAGACCCAGTACTTC. Protein sequence: CASKGLAGGQETQYF. This sequence joins TRBV19 and TRBJ2-5; 14 nucleotides align to TRBD2. Unmatched junction bases numbered 3, after V lost 7 bases and J lost 2 bases. The CDR3 is 15 residues long. Germline CDR1 is LNHDA and CDR2 is SQIVND (reference sequence).

This clone is a singleton in its sample. The chain uses TRBV5-4 and TRBJ2-1; TRBD2 agrees at 15 bases. With 1 base clipped from V and 4 bases from J, the junction kept 3 bases outside the gene matches. CDR1 and CDR2 from the germline V gene are SGHNT and YYREEE (reference sequence). The CDR3 runs 17 residues. CDR3 amino acids: CASSLLGTSGGYNEQFF. In nucleotides, the CDR3 is TGTGCCAGCAGCTTGTTAGGGACTAGCGGGGGGTACAATGAGCAGTTCTTC.

V gene TRBV11-3 combines with J gene TRBJ2-7; 12 bases are shared with TRBD2. This CDR3 contains 16 residues. Germline V CDR1 and CDR2: SGHNT, YENEEA. V was pared by 4 bases and J by 6 bases, with 10 bases of the junction left unmatched. The CDR3 loop reads CASSSPGLAGSGEQYF. DNA of the CDR3: TGTGCCAGCAGCTCACCTGGACTAGCGGGATCTGGCGAGCAGTACTTC.

The rearrangement uses TRBV10-3 and TRBJ2-5; no clear D gene. Trimming shortened V by 4 bases and J by 4 bases, and 16 bases separated the two germline ends. The CDR3 has 15 amino acids. The germline CDR1 and CDR2 sequences are ENHRY and SYGVKD. DNA for the CDR3: TGTGCCATCAGTGGGGGAAATGCAATTGGAGAGACCCAGTACTTC. It yields the protein CAISGGNAIGETQYF.

This clone occurred a few times. The chain combines TRBV5-1 with TRBJ2-1; perhaps TRBD1 as D (5 bases). The CDR3 covers 15 residues. Per the germline V gene, CDR1 is SGHRS and CDR2 is YFSETQ. V was trimmed by 6 bases and J by 0 bases, leaving 13 bases between them. As DNA, the CDR3 is TGCGCCAGCAAGCAAGGGGCGAACTCCTACAATGAGCAGTTCTTC. Its protein product is CASKQGANSYNEQFF.

V gene TRBV30 combines with J gene TRBJ1-4; 7 nucleotides align to TRBD1. The J segment lost 4 bases and the V segment lost 2 bases, leaving 7 bases of the junction unmatched. Germline V gene lookup returns CDR1 GTSNPN and CDR2 SVGIG (reference sequence). The CDR3 is 15 residues long. CDR3 region: CAWSSQGGNNEKLFF. DNA for the CDR3: TGTGCCTGGAGTTCCCAGGGGGGAAATAATGAAAAACTGTTTTTT.

The V gene is TRBV7-9, the J gene TRBJ1-1; D gene uncertain. With 5 bases removed from V and 3 bases from J, the gap between germline ends came to 10 bases. The CDR3 runs 13 residues. Germline CDR1 SEHNR, CDR2 FQNEAQ (reference sequence). CDR3 sequence reads: CASSQTRYTEAFF. Written as DNA, the CDR3 is TGTGCCAGCAGCCAAACCCGATACACTGAAGCTTTCTTT.

The CDR3 sequence is CASSSGIADTQYF. Here the CDR3 DNA reads TGTGCCAGCAGTTCTGGGATTGCAGATACGCAGTATTTT. The chain uses TRBV6-5 and TRBJ2-3; D remains ambiguous. The V and J ends lost 4 bases and 4 bases respectively, with 9 bases between them. In germline, CDR1 is MNHEY, CDR2 SVGAGI. This CDR3 region has 13 residues.

V gene TRBV25-1 combines with J gene TRBJ1-6, with D perhaps TRBD1 (5 bases). The CDR3 runs to 13 residues. Per the germline V gene, CDR1 is MGHDK and CDR2 is SYGVNS. Trimming removed 6 bases at V and 9 bases at J, with 12 bases between. CDR3 loop: CASSLGLGSPLHF. The CDR3 DNA reads TGTGCCAGCAGCCTGGGACTTGGTTCACCCCTCCACTTT.